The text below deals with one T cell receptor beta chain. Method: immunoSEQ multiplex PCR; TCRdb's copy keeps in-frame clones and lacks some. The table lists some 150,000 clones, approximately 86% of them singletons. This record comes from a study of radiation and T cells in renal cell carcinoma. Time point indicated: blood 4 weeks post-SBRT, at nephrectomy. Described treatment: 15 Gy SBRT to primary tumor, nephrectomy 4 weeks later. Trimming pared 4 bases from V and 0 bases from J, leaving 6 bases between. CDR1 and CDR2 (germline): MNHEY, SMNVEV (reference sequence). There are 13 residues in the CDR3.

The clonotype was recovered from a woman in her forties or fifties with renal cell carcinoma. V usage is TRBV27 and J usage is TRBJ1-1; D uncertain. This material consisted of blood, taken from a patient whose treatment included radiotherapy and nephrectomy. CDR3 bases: TGTGCCAGCAGTTCCCGGATGAACACTGAAGCTTTCTTT. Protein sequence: CASSSRMNTEAFF.